The rows below give T cell receptor beta chains drawn from one sample of a study of T cells expressing NK-cell markers. Each CDR3 protein gets one entry in TCRdb, which reprocessed the 5' RACE reads and gives no DNA. The table for this sample gives about 150,000 distinct CDR3 sequences. The sequenced sample was blood T cells: a sorted CD56 or NKG2C T cell subset, CD4+ or CD8+ T cells, or bulk PBMC T cells (not recorded which). These receptors were taken from a woman aged 45-65 years in good health. Each CDR3 is given with its conserved first and last residue.

length | J | V | CDR3
15 | TRBJ2-1 | TRBV6-5 | CASSYSAGVINEQFF
14 | TRBJ1-2 | TRBV27 | CASSLLGGNYGYTF
15 | TRBJ2-1 | TRBV9 | CASSVVSGRANEQFF
19 | TRBJ2-5 | TRBV11-3 | CASSSHLWTSGIAREAQYF
13 | TRBJ2-1 | TRBV11-2 | CASTLLASDEQFF
14 | TRBJ2-6 | TRBV29-1 | CSVEEGRRANVLTF
13 | TRBJ1-5 | TRBV24-1 | CATSYGANQPQHF
15 | TRBJ1-3 | TRBV30 | CAWSDSDRGRNTIYF
13 | TRBJ2-7 | TRBV7-9 | CASSLKRDHEQYF
15 | TRBJ2-1 | TRBV5-6 | CASTPTSGRPNEQFF
12 | TRBJ2-7 | TRBV19 | CASSQLDGEQYF
14 | TRBJ2-7 | TRBV6-6 | CASSPNQRTYEQYF
16 | TRBJ1-6 | TRBV2 | CASSEGPGRGDSPLHF
15 | TRBJ2-2 | TRBV6-5 | CASSYGTGYTGELFF
15 | TRBJ2-5 | TRBV6-1 | CASRRGTMYQETQYF